Given below is one T cell receptor beta chain in context. Its target is unknown. The data derive from a study of CD8 T cells in ankylosing spondylitis. Whole-study results and caveats: A TCR beta motif of about eight highly homologous variants seemed to mark ankylosing spondylitis blood. Disease-linked clones bore a CD8+ phenotype and were relatively rare in peripheral blood.

The TCR beta libraries were generated through quantitative 5'-RACE incorporating molecular barcodes. TCRdb used MiXCR to reprocess the 5' RACE reads, holding one entry per CDR3 protein. The data show a few hundred thousand distinct CDR3 sequences, with over 15% seen just once and approximately 33% held by the top ten. Germline CDR1 SNHLY, CDR2 FYNNEI. The CDR3 runs 14 residues. V lost 3 bases to trimming and J lost 0 bases, with 7 bases between them. This chain joins TRBV2 and TRBJ2-3; no firm D call. The material sequenced was blood, either unsorted or a sorted T cell fraction (not recorded which). The sequence was obtained from a male donor with ankylosing spondylitis or in good health (not recorded which). Here the CDR3 reads CASSESRSTDTQYF. CDR3 DNA sequence: TGTGCCAGCAGTGAGAGCAGGAGCACAGATACGCAGTATTTT.